The following is a T cell receptor beta chain sequence with its context. The table came from immunoSEQ multiplex PCR; TCRdb's copy has only in-frame clones and leaves some out. The sample has roughly 1.5 million clones; nearly 99% are singletons. This sample stems from a study of shared clonotypes between healthy human individuals. The length of the CDR3 is 15 residues. V lost 3 bases, J lost 3 bases, and 12 bases lay in between. Germline CDR1 is ENHRY and CDR2 is SYGVKD. This chain connects TRBV10-3 to TRBJ2-1; D unresolved. The receptor comes from a man aged 25 to 45 in good health. Sequencing was carried out using naive CD4+ T cells sorted from blood. Subset given: CD45RA+ positively selected. As DNA, the CDR3 is TGTGCCATCAGTGAAGGCAGAAAACTCTACAATGAGCAGTTCTTC. It encodes CAISEGRKLYNEQFF.